This entry lists 2 T cell receptor beta chains sequenced from one sample in a study of tumor-infiltrating lymphocytes in primary liver carcinoma. From unsorted bulk tissue weighing roughly 18-31 mg, DNA and RNA were co-extracted. A primer in the constant region served to generate TCR beta cDNA from about 470 ng of total RNA. Each TCR beta library was derived from three nested multiplex PCR rounds that employed slightly modified ARM-PCR. TRBV1-TRBV30 forward primers and a C-beta reverse primer were used in the first two PCR rounds, which each ran for approximately 10 cycles. One entry per CDR3 protein results from TCRdb running MiXCR on the multiplex PCR reads. This repertoire shows 85,000 to 100,000 distinct CDR3 sequences, about 70% found once; its top ten account for around 25%. Sequenced input: tumor-adjacent normal liver tissue. Every receptor here comes from a middle-aged man with primary liver carcinoma and hepatitis B virus infection.

This clonotype was observed a handful of times. The chain couples TRBV7-3 to TRBJ2-1; TRBD1 might be the D (5 bases). Germline CDR1 is SGHTA and CDR2 is FQGTGA. The CDR3 loop spans 13 amino acids. The ends were cut back, 2 bases at V and 9 bases at J, with 11 bases in the middle. DNA for the CDR3: TGTGCCAGCAGCTTAGCCCTGGGGCCTGAGCAGTTCTTC. Protein: CASSLALGPEQFF.

Notes on this clonotype: Possible read error: a much larger clone is one base away. The chain combines TRBV6-2 or TRBV6-3 with TRBJ2-1; the D gene is possibly TRBD2 (6 bases). CDR1 is MNHEY and CDR2 is SVGEGT in the germline V gene. The CDR3 spans 12 residues. The CDR3: CASKRLDNEEFF. In nucleotides, the CDR3 is TGTGCCAGCAAGCGACTAGACAATGAGGAGTTCTTC.